This T cell receptor (beta chain) was sequenced during a study of TIL therapy for anti-PD-1-resistant metastatic lung cancer. On the study more broadly: Median tumor mutation burden was approximately 1.5 mutations per megabase.

The libraries were made with immunoSEQ v3. Survey-level samples got roughly 1.9 million read pairs; deep-level samples got about 4.5-6.5 million. TCRdb's table, derived via immunoSEQ multiplex PCR, lists solely in-frame clones and lacks some. In the table there are tens of thousands of clones, 69% of which are singletons. The CDR3 extends over 16 amino acids. Germline V gene data show CDR1 as SGHTS and CDR2 as YDEGEE. Losses at the gene ends were 4 bases for V and 5 bases for J; bases not matched to a gene: 10. This clone was seen repeatedly, ten times or more. The sample's time point: pre-treatment sample, taken before nivolumab and TIL therapy. Stage 4 NSCLC adults joined between 2017 and January 2020.

The chain carries TRBV5-8 and TRBJ2-2; TRBD2 matches 8 bases. Sequences were derived from blood, sampled at baseline. This receptor was identified in a person aged 25 to 79 with non-small cell lung cancer. CDR3 sequence: CASSLFSGMATGELFF. CDR3 in DNA: TGTGCCAGCAGCCTTTTTAGCGGGATGGCTACCGGGGAGCTGTTTTTT.